Each of the 23 T cell receptor beta chains below was sequenced from the same sample in a study of T cells in Graves' hyperthyroidism and ophthalmopathy. The source material, RNA transcripts, was used to amplify TCR beta CDR3 regions. The HTBI set primed first-round TCR CDR3 RT-PCR. TCRdb analysed the multiplex PCR reads with MiXCR anew, one entry per CDR3 protein. Counted here are roughly 500,000 distinct CDR3 sequences, 35% to 55% occurring once; the ten biggest clones make up around 20%. Sequences were obtained from peripheral blood or thyroid tissue (not recorded which). Source of these receptors: an adult woman with Graves' disease, either hyperthyroidism or ophthalmopathy (not recorded which).

This clonotype was found many times. The chain recombines TRBV10-2 with TRBJ2-7; TRBD2 matches at 9 bases. Unmatched junction bases numbered 5, after V lost 3 bases and J lost 8 bases. Germline lookup yields CDR1 WSHSY and CDR2 SAAADI. The CDR3 totals 13 residues. Written as DNA, the CDR3 is TGCGCCAGCAGTGATAGGGCTAGCGGGAAGCAGTACTTC. This encodes CASSDRASGKQYF.

This clonotype was observed many times. The V gene is TRBV11-2, the J gene TRBJ1-3; D is possibly TRBD1 (5 bases). CDR3 size: 18 residues. Trimming stripped 0 bases from V and 0 bases from J, with 15 bases between. CDR1 and CDR2 from the germline V gene are SGHAT and FQNNGV. The DNA for the CDR3 is TGTGCCAGCAGCTTAGAGGCCCCGGGGGTTTACTCTGGAAACACCATATATTTT. Protein sequence: CASSLEAPGVYSGNTIYF.

This clonotype was seen at least ten times. The genes are TRBV4-1 and TRBJ2-7; D is unclear. V lost 2 bases and J lost 3, with 14 bases in between. The CDR3 is 15 residues long. CDR1 MGHRA and CDR2 YSYEKL come from the germline V gene. CDR3 in amino acids: CASSQRRGDNYEQYF. The CDR3 DNA follows: TGCGCCAGCAGCCAACGCAGAGGTGATAACTACGAGCAGTACTTC.

This clonotype showed up many times. The rearrangement links TRBV7-2 to TRBJ1-5; maybe TRBD1 (6 bases). Germline values: CDR1 SGHTA, CDR2 FQGNSA. The CDR3 consists of 15 residues. Trimming removed 5 bases from V and 5 bases from J, with 16 bases in between. The CDR3 region has the DNA TGTGCCAGCAGCCCCGACAGGTCTGGGCATCAGCCCCAGCATTTT. Encoded protein: CASSPDRSGHQPQHF.

This clonotype occurred many times. V gene TRBV13 combines with J gene TRBJ1-2, with TRBD1 identical over 9 bases. Germline V CDR1 and CDR2: PRHDT, FYEKMQ (reference sequence). V was pared by 6 bases and J by 5 bases, with 10 bases of the junction left unmatched. The CDR3 is 15 residues long. The DNA for the CDR3 is TGTGCCAGCAGATTACAGGGGGCCCCCCTGTATGGCTACACCTTC. It encodes CASRLQGAPLYGYTF.

The CDR3 is CASDGGNSGANVLTF. CDR3 nucleotides: TGTGCCAGTGATGGGGGGAACTCTGGGGCCAACGTCCTGACTTTC. V and J are TRBV2 and TRBJ2-6; perhaps TRBD2 as D (6 bases). Germline CDR1 and CDR2: SNHLY and FYNNEI. The CDR3 spans 15 residues. Trimming pared 9 bases from V and 0 bases from J, leaving 12 bases between.

Notes on this clonotype: One junction end disagrees with the germline gene, perhaps due to a read error. The V and J genes are TRBV11-2 and TRBJ2-6; TRBD1 is a possible D gene (5 bases). The CDR3 contains 10 residues. Germline-derived CDR1 and CDR2 are SGHAT and FQNNGV. The chain's CDR3 is CASSQGSEAF. CDR3 sequence (DNA): TGTGCCAGCAGCCAGGGCTCTGAAGCTTTC. The variable domain in full, completed from reference TRBV11-2 and TRBJ2-6, reads EAGVAQSPRYKIIEKRQSVAFWCNPISGHATLYWYQQILGQGPKLLIQFQNNGVVDDSQLPKDRFSAERLKGVDSTLKIQPAKLEDSAVYLCASSQGSEAFGAGSRLTVL.

This rearrangement joins TRBV5-1 to TRBJ1-2; D unclear. CDR1 SGHRS and CDR2 YFSETQ come from the germline V gene. This CDR3 is 15 amino acids long. V lost 6 bases and J lost 3, with 18 bases in between. The CDR3 DNA reads TGCGCCAGCAAATGGACGGGATATTTTGACTATGGCTACACCTTC. Translation: CASKWTGYFDYGYTF.

The J gene is TRBJ2-7, the V gene TRBV2, with D possibly matching TRBD1 (6 bases). CDR3 length equals 18 residues. Germline V lookup: CDR1 SNHLY, CDR2 FYNNEI. The ends were cut back, 1 base at V and 4 bases at J, with 23 bases in the middle. CDR3 bases: TGTGCCAGCAGTGAAGGAGGGATCTTCACGTCGGGGACATACGAGCAGTACTTC. Protein product: CASSEGGIFTSGTYEQYF.

This clonotype came up many times. The chain joins TRBV20-1 to TRBJ1-1; 8 nucleotides match TRBD1. Germline values: CDR1 DFQATT, CDR2 SNEGSKA (reference sequence). The CDR3 runs to 12 residues. Trimming at V came to 6 bases and at J to 7 bases, leaving 7 bases not matched to a gene. CDR3 bases: TGCAGTGCCGGACAGGGAATAGATGAAGCTTTCTTT. Translated: CSAGQGIDEAFF.

CDR3 nucleotide sequence: TGCAGTGGACAGGGTTATAATGAGGATCAGCCCCAGCATTTT. Encoded protein: CSGQGYNEDQPQHF. The V call is TRBV20-1, the J call TRBJ1-5, with 7 bases identical to TRBD1. The J segment lost 5 bases and the V segment lost 7 bases, leaving 11 bases of the junction unmatched. From germline, CDR1 is DFQATT and CDR2 SNEGSKA (reference sequence). This CDR3 region has 14 residues.

V and J are TRBV5-1 and TRBJ1-4; D gene ambiguous. This CDR3 comprises 14 residues. V shed 0 bases and J shed 8 bases, with 11 bases lying between them. Per the germline V gene, CDR1 is SGHRS and CDR2 is YFSETQ. CDR3 DNA sequence: TGCGCCAGCAGCTTGGTCCAGAGGACCGAAAAACTGTTTTTT. It yields the protein CASSLVQRTEKLFF.

This clonotype occurred many times. This chain joins TRBV20-1 and TRBJ2-5, with D tentatively TRBD2 (5 bases). Deletions cut 0 bases from V and 6 bases from J, with 14 bases between. In germline, CDR1 is DFQATT, CDR2 SNEGSKA (reference sequence). CDR3 length equals 14 residues. The CDR3 here is CSARDLGRGQTQYF. CDR3 coding DNA: TGCAGTGCTAGAGATCTCGGCCGAGGGCAGACCCAGTACTTC.

Comment on this clonotype: This sequence may be a read error, since a much larger clone differs from it by one base. V is TRBV25-1 and J is TRBJ2-7; tentative D call: TRBD2 (5 bases). The CDR3 loop spans 16 amino acids. The V gene's germline CDR1 is MGHDK and CDR2 SYGVNS. The DNA for the CDR3 is TGTGCCGGCAGTTTAGATGGTGCGGGCCTAGGCTACGAGCAGTACTTC. Translated: CAGSLDGAGLGYEQYF.

The chain links TRBV29-1 to TRBJ1-2; D is unresolved. This CDR3 contains 13 residues. CDR1 is SQVTM and CDR2 is ANQGSEA in the germline V gene. The V end was cut by 4 bases, the J end by 3 bases, with 12 bases between. The DNA for the CDR3 is TGCAGCGTTGTAGACAATCTAGACTATGGCTACACCTTC. Amino acids: CSVVDNLDYGYTF.

The chain employs TRBV19 and TRBJ1-5, with 9 bases aligning to TRBD1. The CDR3 runs 13 residues. The ends lost 8 bases at V and 6 bases at J; junction bases unmatched: 5. Germline V CDR1 and CDR2: LNHDA, SQIVND (reference sequence). The DNA of the CDR3 is TGTGCCAGTGGGACAGGGCTAGTTCAGCCCCAGCATTTT. It encodes CASGTGLVQPQHF.

V and J are TRBV10-3 and TRBJ1-2, with D tentatively TRBD1 (5 bases). CDR3 length: 16 amino acids. Germline V CDR1 and CDR2: ENHRY, SYGVKD. V gave up 2 bases and J gave up 2 bases, with 15 bases separating them. The CDR3 DNA is TGTGCCATCAGTGAGCCGATCCGGAAGGGGAACTATGGCTACACCTTC. Residues: CAISEPIRKGNYGYTF.

At least ten counts were recorded for this clonotype. The rearrangement joins TRBV11-2 to TRBJ2-7; weak D call: TRBD1 (5 bases). Deletions cut 0 bases from V and 2 bases from J, with 11 bases between. This CDR3 spans 15 amino acids. CDR1 and CDR2 (germline): SGHAT, FQNNGV. Written as DNA, the CDR3 is TGTGCCAGCAGCTTAGATCAGGGCGGAACCTACGAGCAGTACTTC. Translating gives CASSLDQGGTYEQYF.

The rearrangement joins TRBV24-1 to TRBJ1-2, with TRBD1 matching over 7 bases. The CDR3 is 13 amino acids. Germline values: CDR1 KGHDR, CDR2 SFDVKD. V shed 8 bases and J 8 bases; nucleotides not matched to a gene: 10. This CDR3 is CATNDERQGGYTF. The DNA of the CDR3 is TGTGCCACCAATGACGAGAGACAGGGCGGCTACACCTTC.

This clonotype showed up many times. Here the CDR3 DNA reads TGCAGTGCTAGAGGGCAGGGCGGACAGCCCCAGCATTTT. Residues: CSARGQGGQPQHF. The J gene is TRBJ1-5, the V gene TRBV20-1, with D possibly TRBD1 on 5 matching bases. The CDR3 runs 13 residues. Germline V lookup: CDR1 DFQATT, CDR2 SNEGSKA (reference sequence). The V gene lost 1 base and the J gene lost 7 bases, with 11 bases spanning the gap.

About this clonotype: Sequence at one end of the junction differs from germline and may be a read error. V and J are TRBV7-2 and TRBJ2-3; D gene unclear. Germline V gives CDR1 SGHTA, CDR2 FQGNSA. This CDR3 is 9 amino acids long. As DNA, the CDR3 is TGTGCCAGCAGCTTAGCCGTGGGTTTT. Translated, it gives CASSLAVGF.

This clonotype was recorded many times. Here the CDR3 reads CSVKTVTSYEQYF. The CDR3 nucleotides read TGCAGCGTTAAGACAGTGACATCCTACGAGCAGTACTTC. This chain connects TRBV29-1 to TRBJ2-7, with D perhaps matching TRBD1 (5 bases). CDR3 length: 13 amino acids. V shed 5 bases and J shed 1 base, with 12 bases lying between them. Germline-derived CDR1 and CDR2 are SQVTM and ANQGSEA.

Ten or more counts support this clonotype. The chain employs TRBV7-3 and TRBJ2-7, with D tentatively TRBD2 (6 bases). Trimming removed 4 bases at V and 2 bases at J, with 15 bases between. Germline assignment: CDR1 SGHTA and CDR2 FQGTGA. The CDR3 sequence is 15 residues long. The CDR3 region is CASSYYGSPPYEQYF. CDR3 coding DNA: TGTGCCAGCAGCTATTACGGGAGTCCCCCCTACGAGCAGTACTTC.